This entry lists 16 T cell receptor beta chains sequenced from one sample in a study of Graves' ophthalmopathy and Graves' hyperthyroidism. RNA served as the template for amplifying TCR beta CDR3 regions. RT-PCR was first run with HTBI primers, then multiplex PCR in a second round. TCRdb passed the multiplex PCR reads through MiXCR, listing each CDR3 protein once. Of 900,000 to 1,200,000 distinct CDR3 sequences listed, 36% are singletons. Sequences were obtained from peripheral blood or thyroid tissue (not recorded which). Source of these receptors: an adult man with Graves' hyperthyroidism.

This clonotype has just a few counts. The chain has TRBV7-3 and TRBJ2-2; TRBD1 matches at 8 bases. Germline CDR1 is SGHTA and CDR2 is FQGTGA. The junction had 16 bases not matched to a gene; V was cut back by 3 bases and J by 7 bases. The CDR3 loop spans 18 amino acids. The DNA for the CDR3 is TGTGCCAGCAGCTTGGACCCCTCCGGGACAGGATACCTCGGGGAGCTGTTTTTT. Protein sequence: CASSLDPSGTGYLGELFF.

The V and J genes are TRBV7-2 and TRBJ2-5; maybe TRBD2 (6 bases). Trimming removed 2 bases at V and 4 bases at J, with 11 bases between. CDR1 and CDR2 (germline): SGHTA, FQGNSA. This CDR3 is 14 amino acids long. This CDR3 is CASSLSWGGETQYF. The DNA for the CDR3 is TGTGCCAGCAGCTTATCATGGGGAGGAGAGACCCAGTACTTC.

V and J are TRBV29-1 and TRBJ2-7; D remains ambiguous. Per germline, CDR1 SQVTM and CDR2 ANQGSEA. Trimming pared 7 bases from V and 7 bases from J, leaving 23 bases between. The CDR3 length is 14 residues. The CDR3 bases are TGCAGCGCAGCAAAGACCGAGGCGGCAGGAGAGCAGTACTTC. This encodes CSAAKTEAAGEQYF.

The chain carries TRBV29-1 and TRBJ2-5; a possible D gene is TRBD1 (6 bases). V lost 3 bases and J lost 4, with 18 bases in between. This CDR3 comprises 15 residues. The germline CDR1 and CDR2 sequences are SQVTM and ANQGSEA. The CDR3 DNA reads TGCAGCGTTGAGGGGGCAGGGGTTATTGGAGAGACCCAGTACTTC. It yields the protein CSVEGAGVIGETQYF. Drawing the rest from reference TRBV29-1 and TRBJ2-5, the complete variable domain is SAVISQKPSRDICQRGTSLTIQCQVDSQVTMMFWYRQQPGQSLTLIATANQGSEATYESGFVIDKFPISRPNLTFSTLTVSNMSPEDSSIYLCSVEGAGVIGETQYFGPGTRLLVL.

In its sample, this clonotype was seen once. V and J are TRBV29-1 and TRBJ2-7; D possibly corresponds to TRBD1 (5 bases). The V end lost 1 base, the J end lost 6 bases, and 19 bases lay between the germline ends. This CDR3 has 15 amino acids. Germline CDR1 is SQVTM and CDR2 is ANQGSEA. The CDR3 loop is CSVEGGHIGVREQYF. The CDR3 DNA reads TGCAGCGTTGAAGGTGGCCATATAGGGGTGCGCGAGCAGTACTTC.

This clonotype appeared once. V usage is TRBV15 and J usage is TRBJ2-7; D remains ambiguous. The CDR3 spans 12 residues. Per the germline V gene, CDR1 is LNHNV and CDR2 is YYDKDF (reference sequence). Trimming shortened V by 5 bases and J by 0 bases, and 5 bases separated the two germline ends. The CDR3: CATSQLSYEQYF. DNA of the CDR3: TGTGCCACCAGCCAACTCTCCTACGAGCAGTACTTC. The full variable domain, rest sourced from reference TRBV15 and TRBJ2-7, is DAMVIQNPRYQVTQFGKPVTLSCSQTLNHNVMYWYQQKSSQAPKLLFHYYDKDFNNEADTPDNFQSRRPNTSFCFLDIRSPGLGDTAMYLCATSQLSYEQYFGPGTRLTVT.

The chain links TRBV6-5 to TRBJ2-2; a weak D match, TRBD2 (6 bases). This CDR3 has 17 residues. Per the germline V gene, CDR1 is MNHEY and CDR2 is SVGAGI. V gave up 5 bases and J gave up 2 bases, with 18 bases separating them. CDR3 DNA sequence: TGTGCCAGCAGTGGGAGGCGGATTACGGCAAACACCGGGGAGCTGTTTTTT. Translating gives CASSGRRITANTGELFF.

The CDR3 loop reads CASSPLAGEKPYEQYF. In DNA, the CDR3 is TGCGCCAGCAGCCCCTTAGCGGGAGAAAAACCCTACGAGCAGTACTTC. This rearrangement joins TRBV5-1 to TRBJ2-7, with TRBD2 matching 9 bases. CDR3 length: 16 amino acids. V lost 4 bases to trimming and J lost 2 bases; unmatched junction nucleotides: 10. Germline lookup yields CDR1 SGHRS and CDR2 YFSETQ.

V and J are TRBV19 and TRBJ1-2; 9 bases match TRBD1. V shed 8 bases and J 7 bases; nucleotides not matched to a gene: 8. CDR3 length equals 13 residues. Germline loops: CDR1 LNHDA, CDR2 SQIVND (reference sequence). The CDR3 here is CASERDRAAGYTF. Here the CDR3 DNA reads TGTGCCAGTGAGCGGGACAGGGCGGCTGGCTACACCTTC.

A few counts support this clonotype. The rearrangement links TRBV5-6 to TRBJ1-5; no firm D call. Germline CDR1 is SGHDT and CDR2 is YYEEEE. Trimming removed 0 bases from V and 9 bases from J, with 7 bases in between. This CDR3 is built from 12 residues. CDR3 amino acids: CASSLGGRPQHF. The CDR3 DNA sequence: TGTGCCAGCAGCTTGGGAGGGCGGCCCCAGCATTTT.

This clonotype has ten or more counts. One end of the junction does not line up with germline, which may come from a read error. The chain combines TRBV7-2 with TRBJ2-5; D uncertain. The CDR3 is 12 amino acids. Germline CDR1 and CDR2: SGHTA and FQGNSA. CDR3 DNA: TGTTCCAGCAGCTCTAACCAAGAGACCCAGTACTTC. Protein sequence: CSSSSNQETQYF.

There are a few counts of this clonotype. This sequence joins TRBV10-1 and TRBJ1-1; D is undetermined. CDR3 length equals 10 residues. Germline V CDR1 and CDR2: WNHNN, SYGVQD (reference sequence). Trimming removed 10 bases from V and 1 base from J, with 4 bases in between. This CDR3 reads CANGNTEAFF. The CDR3 coding sequence is TGCGCCAACGGGAACACTGAAGCTTTCTTT.

This chain connects TRBV7-2 to TRBJ1-5; no clear D. CDR1 SGHTA and CDR2 FQGNSA come from the germline V gene. Trimming removed 3 bases from V and 5 bases from J, with 14 bases in between. This CDR3 is 15 amino acids long. The CDR3 is CASSLDGIEDQPQHF. CDR3 sequence (DNA): TGTGCCAGCAGCTTGGACGGGATTGAGGATCAGCCCCAGCATTTT.

Ten or more counts support this clonotype. The chain couples TRBV20-1 to TRBJ2-7, with TRBD2 matching 8 bases. CDR1 and CDR2 from the germline V gene are DFQATT and SNEGSKA (reference sequence). The J segment lost 5 bases and the V segment lost 1 base, leaving 7 bases of the junction unmatched. The CDR3 has 14 residues. CDR3 nucleotides: TGCAGTGCTAGAGGACAAAGCGGGAGTAACGAGCAGTACTTC. Translated: CSARGQSGSNEQYF.

J is TRBJ2-5 and V is TRBV24-1; D may be TRBD2 (6 bases). From germline, CDR1 is KGHDR and CDR2 SFDVKD. With 0 bases removed from V and 11 bases from J, the gap between germline ends came to 9 bases. The CDR3 sequence is 12 residues long. The CDR3 DNA reads TGTGCCACCAGTGATTTGGGGACTGTACAGTACTTC. Translation gives CATSDLGTVQYF.

V usage is TRBV25-1 and J usage is TRBJ2-5; D remains unclear. V dropped 5 bases and J dropped 2 bases, with 9 bases sitting between them. The CDR3 extends over 13 amino acids. Germline-derived CDR1 and CDR2 are MGHDK and SYGVNS. DNA for the CDR3: TGTGCCAGCAGTTTCTCACTGCAAGAGACCCAGTACTTC. This encodes CASSFSLQETQYF.